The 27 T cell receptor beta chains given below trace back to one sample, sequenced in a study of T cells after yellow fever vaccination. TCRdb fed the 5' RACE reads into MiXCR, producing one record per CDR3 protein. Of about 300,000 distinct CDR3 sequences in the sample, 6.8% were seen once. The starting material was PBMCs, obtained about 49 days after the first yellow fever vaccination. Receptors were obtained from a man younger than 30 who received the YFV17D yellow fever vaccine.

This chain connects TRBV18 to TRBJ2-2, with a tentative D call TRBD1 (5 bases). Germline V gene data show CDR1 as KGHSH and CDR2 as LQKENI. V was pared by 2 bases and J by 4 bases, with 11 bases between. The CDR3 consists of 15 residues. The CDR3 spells CASSPSREFTGELFF. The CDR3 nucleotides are TGTGCCAGCTCACCATCCAGGGAATTCACCGGGGAGCTGTTTTTT.

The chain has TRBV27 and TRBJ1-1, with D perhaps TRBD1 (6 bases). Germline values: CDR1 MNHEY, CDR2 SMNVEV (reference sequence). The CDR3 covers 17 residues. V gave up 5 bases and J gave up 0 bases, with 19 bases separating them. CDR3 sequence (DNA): TGTGCCAGCAGTCGTGTGGGGGGCCGGGGGGTGAACACTGAAGCTTTCTTT. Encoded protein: CASSRVGGRGVNTEAFF.

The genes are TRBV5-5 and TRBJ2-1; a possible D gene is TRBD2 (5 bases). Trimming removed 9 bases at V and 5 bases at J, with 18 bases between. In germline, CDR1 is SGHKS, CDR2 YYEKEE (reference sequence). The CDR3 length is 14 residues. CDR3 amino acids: CAMSPEGRHNEQFF. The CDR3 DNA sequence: TGTGCCATGAGCCCCGAGGGCCGGCACAATGAGCAGTTCTTC.

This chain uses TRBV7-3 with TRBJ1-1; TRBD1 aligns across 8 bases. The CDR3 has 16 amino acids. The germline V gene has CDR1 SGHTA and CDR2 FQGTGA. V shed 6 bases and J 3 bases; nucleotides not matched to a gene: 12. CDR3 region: CASRTYTGGGDTEAFF. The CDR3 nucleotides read TGTGCCAGCAGAACCTATACAGGGGGTGGGGACACTGAAGCTTTCTTT.

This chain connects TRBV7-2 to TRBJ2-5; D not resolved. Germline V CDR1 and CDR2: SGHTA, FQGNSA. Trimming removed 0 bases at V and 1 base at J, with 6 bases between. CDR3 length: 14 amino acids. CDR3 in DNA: TGTGCCAGCAGCTTAGCAGCTAGCCAAGAGACCCAGTACTTC. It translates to CASSLAASQETQYF.

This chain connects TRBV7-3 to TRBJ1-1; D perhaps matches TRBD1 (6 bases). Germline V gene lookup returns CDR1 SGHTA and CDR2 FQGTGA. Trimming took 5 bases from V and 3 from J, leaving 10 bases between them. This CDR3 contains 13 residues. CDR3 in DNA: TGTGCCAGCAGCGCCAGGACAGACACTGAAGCTTTCTTT. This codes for CASSARTDTEAFF.

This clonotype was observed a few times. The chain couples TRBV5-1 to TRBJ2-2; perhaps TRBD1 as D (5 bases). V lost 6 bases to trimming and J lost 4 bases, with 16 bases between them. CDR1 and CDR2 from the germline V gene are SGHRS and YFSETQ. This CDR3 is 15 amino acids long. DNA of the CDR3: TGCGCCAGCACCCAGCAGGCAGGGCCCACCGGGGAGCTGTTTTTT. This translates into CASTQQAGPTGELFF.

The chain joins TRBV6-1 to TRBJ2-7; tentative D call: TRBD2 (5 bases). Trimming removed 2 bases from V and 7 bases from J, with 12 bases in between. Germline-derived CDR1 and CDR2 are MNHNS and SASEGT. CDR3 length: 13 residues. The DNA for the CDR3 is TGTGCCAGCAGTGAACCCGGGATCCGAGAGCAGTACTTC. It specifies CASSEPGIREQYF.

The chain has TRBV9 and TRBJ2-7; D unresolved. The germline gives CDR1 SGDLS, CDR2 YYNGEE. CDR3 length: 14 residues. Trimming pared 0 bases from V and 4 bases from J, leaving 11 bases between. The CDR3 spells CASSVGVGGYEQYF. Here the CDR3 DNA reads TGTGCCAGCAGCGTAGGGGTAGGTGGTTACGAGCAGTACTTC.

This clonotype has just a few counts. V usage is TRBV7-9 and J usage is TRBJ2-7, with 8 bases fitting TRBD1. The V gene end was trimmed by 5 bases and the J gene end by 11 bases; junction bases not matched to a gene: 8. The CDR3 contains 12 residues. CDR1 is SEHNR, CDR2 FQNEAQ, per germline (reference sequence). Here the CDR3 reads CASSAGTGDKYV. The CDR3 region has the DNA TGTGCCAGCAGCGCCGGGACAGGCGACAAGTACGTC.

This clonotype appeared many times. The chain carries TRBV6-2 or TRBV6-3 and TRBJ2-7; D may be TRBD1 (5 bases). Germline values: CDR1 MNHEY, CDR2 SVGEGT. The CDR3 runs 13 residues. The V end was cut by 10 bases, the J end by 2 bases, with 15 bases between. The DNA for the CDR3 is TGTGCCATGCGACGAAGGGGCCCCTACGAGCAGTACGTC. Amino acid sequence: CAMRRRGPYEQYV.

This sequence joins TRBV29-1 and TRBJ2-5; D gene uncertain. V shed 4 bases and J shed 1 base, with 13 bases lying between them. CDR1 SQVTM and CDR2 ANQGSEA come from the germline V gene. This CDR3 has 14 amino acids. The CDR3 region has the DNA TGCAGCGTTGTAGGCAGAAAGGGCCAAGAGACCCAGTACTTC. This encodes CSVVGRKGQETQYF.

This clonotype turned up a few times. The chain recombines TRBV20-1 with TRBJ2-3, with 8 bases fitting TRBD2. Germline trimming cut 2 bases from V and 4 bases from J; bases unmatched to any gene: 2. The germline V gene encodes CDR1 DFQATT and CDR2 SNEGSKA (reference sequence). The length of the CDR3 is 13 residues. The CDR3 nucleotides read TGCAGTGCTAGACCCGGGGGGGCAGATACGCAGTATTTT. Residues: CSARPGGADTQYF.

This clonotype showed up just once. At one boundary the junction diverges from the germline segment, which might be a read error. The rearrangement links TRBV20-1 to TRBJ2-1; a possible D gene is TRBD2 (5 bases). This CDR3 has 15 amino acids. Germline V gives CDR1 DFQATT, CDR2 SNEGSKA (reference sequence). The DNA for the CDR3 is TGCAGTGCCCAAGTGCCGGGGAGCTCCCACAATGAGCAGTTCTTC. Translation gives CSAQVPGSSHNEQFF.

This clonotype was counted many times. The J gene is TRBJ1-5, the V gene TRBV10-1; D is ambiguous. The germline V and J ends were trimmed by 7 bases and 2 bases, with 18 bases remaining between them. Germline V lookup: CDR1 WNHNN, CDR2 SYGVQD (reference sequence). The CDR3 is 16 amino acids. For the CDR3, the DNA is TGCGCCAGCAATTCGAGGCCCCCCGAAGGCAATCAGCCCCAGCATTTT. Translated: CASNSRPPEGNQPQHF.

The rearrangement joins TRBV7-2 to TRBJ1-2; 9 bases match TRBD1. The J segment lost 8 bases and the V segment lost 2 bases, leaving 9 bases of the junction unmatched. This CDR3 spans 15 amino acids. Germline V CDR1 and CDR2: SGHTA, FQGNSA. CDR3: CASSLRTGALGGYTF. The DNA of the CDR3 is TGTGCCAGCAGCTTAAGGACAGGGGCCCTGGGGGGCTACACCTTC.

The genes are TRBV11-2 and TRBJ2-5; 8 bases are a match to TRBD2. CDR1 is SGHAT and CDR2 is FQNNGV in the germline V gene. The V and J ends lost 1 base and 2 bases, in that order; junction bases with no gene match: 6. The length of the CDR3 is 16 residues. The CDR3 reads CASSLVGGLGQETQYF. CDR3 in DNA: TGTGCCAGCAGCTTAGTGGGGGGACTAGGTCAAGAGACCCAGTACTTC.

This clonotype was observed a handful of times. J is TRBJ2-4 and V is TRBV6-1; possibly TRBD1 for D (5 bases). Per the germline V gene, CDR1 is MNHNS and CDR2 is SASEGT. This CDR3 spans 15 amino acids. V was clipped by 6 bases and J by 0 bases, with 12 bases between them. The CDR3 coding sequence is TGTGCCAGCAGGACTCTGACAGTAGCCAAAAACATTCAGTACTTC. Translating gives CASRTLTVAKNIQYF.

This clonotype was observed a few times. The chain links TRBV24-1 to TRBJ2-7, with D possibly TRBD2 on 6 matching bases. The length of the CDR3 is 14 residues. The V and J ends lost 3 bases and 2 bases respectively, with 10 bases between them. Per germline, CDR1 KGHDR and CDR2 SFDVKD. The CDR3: CATSDGGAPYEQYF. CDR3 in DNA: TGTGCCACCAGTGATGGAGGGGCCCCCTACGAGCAGTACTTC.

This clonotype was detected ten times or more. The CDR3 DNA is TGTGCCAGCAGCCAACGGCTATTCCCAGATACGCAGTATTTT. Amino acids: CASSQRLFPDTQYF. This chain links TRBV4-2 with TRBJ2-3; the D is unclear. CDR1 and CDR2 (germline): LGHNA, YNFKEQ. V lost 2 bases to trimming and J lost 4 bases, with 10 bases between them. This CDR3 spans 14 amino acids.

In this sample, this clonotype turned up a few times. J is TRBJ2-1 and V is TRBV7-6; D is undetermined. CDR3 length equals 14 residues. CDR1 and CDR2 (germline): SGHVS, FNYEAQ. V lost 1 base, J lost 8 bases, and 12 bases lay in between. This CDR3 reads CASSLEGYSDEQFF. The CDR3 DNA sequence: TGTGCCAGCAGCTTAGAAGGTTACTCCGATGAGCAGTTCTTC.

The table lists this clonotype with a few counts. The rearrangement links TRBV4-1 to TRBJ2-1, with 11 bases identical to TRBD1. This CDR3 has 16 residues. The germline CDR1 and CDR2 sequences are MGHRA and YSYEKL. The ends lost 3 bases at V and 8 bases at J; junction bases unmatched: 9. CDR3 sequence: CASSQLRDRGYDEQFF. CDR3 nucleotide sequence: TGCGCCAGCAGCCAGCTCCGGGACAGGGGGTACGATGAGCAGTTCTTC.

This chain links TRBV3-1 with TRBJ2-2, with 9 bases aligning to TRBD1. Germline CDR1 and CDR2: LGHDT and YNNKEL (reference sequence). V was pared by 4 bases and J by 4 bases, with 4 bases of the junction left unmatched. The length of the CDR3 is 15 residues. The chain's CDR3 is CASSRDRVATGELFF. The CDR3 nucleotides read TGTGCCAGCAGCCGGGACAGGGTGGCCACCGGGGAGCTGTTTTTT.

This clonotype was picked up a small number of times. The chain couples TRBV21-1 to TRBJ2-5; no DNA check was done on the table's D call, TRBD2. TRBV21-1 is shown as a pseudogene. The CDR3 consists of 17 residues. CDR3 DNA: TGTGCCAGCAGCAAAGGAGCTAGCGGGGGACCCCAAGAGACCCAGTACTTC. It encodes CASSKGASGGPQETQYF.

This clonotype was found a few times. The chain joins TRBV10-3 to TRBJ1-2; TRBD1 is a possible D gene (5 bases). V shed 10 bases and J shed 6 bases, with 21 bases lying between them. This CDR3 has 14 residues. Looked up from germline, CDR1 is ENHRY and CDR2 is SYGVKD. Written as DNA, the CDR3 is TGTGCCACCAGCCGTGAGATGGGGACCGATGGCTACACCTTC. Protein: CATSREMGTDGYTF.

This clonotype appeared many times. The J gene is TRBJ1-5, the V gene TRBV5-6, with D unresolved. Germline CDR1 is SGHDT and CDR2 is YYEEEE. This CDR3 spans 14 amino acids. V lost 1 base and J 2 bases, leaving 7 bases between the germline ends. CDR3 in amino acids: CASSLFDGNQPQHF. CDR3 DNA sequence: TGTGCCAGCAGCTTGTTCGACGGCAATCAGCCCCAGCATTTT.

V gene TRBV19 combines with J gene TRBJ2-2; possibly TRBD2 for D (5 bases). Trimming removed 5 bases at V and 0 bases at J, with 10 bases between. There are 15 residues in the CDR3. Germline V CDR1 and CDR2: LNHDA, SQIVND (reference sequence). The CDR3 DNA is TGTGCCAGTAGTGGGATTAGCGCGAACACCGGGGAGCTGTTTTTT. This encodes CASSGISANTGELFF.